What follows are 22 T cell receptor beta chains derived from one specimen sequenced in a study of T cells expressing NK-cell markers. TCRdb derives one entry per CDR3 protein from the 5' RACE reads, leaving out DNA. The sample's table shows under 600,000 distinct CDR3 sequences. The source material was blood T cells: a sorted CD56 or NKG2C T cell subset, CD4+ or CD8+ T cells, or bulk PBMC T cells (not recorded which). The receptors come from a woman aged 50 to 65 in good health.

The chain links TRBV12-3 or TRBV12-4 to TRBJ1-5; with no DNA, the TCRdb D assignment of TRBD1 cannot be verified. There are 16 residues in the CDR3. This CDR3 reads CASSLGPPGQGEPQHF.

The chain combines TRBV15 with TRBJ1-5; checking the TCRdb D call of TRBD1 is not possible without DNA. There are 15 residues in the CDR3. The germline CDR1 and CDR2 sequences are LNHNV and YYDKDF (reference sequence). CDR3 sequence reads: CATSRARDNNQPQHF.

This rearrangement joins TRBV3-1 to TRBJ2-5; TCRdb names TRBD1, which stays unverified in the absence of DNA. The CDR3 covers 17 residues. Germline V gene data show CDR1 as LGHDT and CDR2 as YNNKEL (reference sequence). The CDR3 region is CASSQASGGTRQETQYF.

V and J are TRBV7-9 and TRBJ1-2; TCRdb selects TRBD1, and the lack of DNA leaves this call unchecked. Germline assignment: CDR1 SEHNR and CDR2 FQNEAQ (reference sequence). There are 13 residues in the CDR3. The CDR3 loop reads CASSSPGTDGYTF. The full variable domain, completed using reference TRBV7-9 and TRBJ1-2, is DTGVSQNPRHKITKRGQNVTFRCDPISEHNRLYWYRQTLGQGPEFLTYFQNEAQLEKSRLLSDRFSAERPKGSFSTLEIQRTEQGDSAMYLCASSSPGTDGYTFGSGTRLTVV.

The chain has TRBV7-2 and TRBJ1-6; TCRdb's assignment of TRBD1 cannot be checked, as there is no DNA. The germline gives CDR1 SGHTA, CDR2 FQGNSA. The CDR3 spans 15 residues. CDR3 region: CASSLGRGLGSPLHF. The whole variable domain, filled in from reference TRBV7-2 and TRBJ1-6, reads GAGVSQSPSNKVTEKGKDVELRCDPISGHTALYWYRQSLGQGLEFLIYFQGNSAPDKSGLPSDRFSAERTGGSVSTLTIQRTQQEDSAVYLCASSLGRGLGSPLHFGNGTRLTVT.

The CDR3 is CSAKLAGGPWETQYF. The chain has TRBV20-1 and TRBJ2-5; TCRdb's assignment of TRBD2 cannot be checked, as there is no DNA. This CDR3 contains 15 residues. The germline V gene encodes CDR1 DFQATT and CDR2 SNEGSKA (reference sequence).

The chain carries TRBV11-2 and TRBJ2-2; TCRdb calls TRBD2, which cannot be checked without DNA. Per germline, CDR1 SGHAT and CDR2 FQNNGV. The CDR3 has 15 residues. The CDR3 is CASSLIAGYTGELFF.

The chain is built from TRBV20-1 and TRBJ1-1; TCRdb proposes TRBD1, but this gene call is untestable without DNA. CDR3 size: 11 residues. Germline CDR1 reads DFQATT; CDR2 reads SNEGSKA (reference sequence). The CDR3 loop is CSAPLGQKAFF.

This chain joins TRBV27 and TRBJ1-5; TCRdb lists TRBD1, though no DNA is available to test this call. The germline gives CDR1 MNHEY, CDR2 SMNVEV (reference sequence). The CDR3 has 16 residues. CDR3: CASRLTGTGENQPQHF.

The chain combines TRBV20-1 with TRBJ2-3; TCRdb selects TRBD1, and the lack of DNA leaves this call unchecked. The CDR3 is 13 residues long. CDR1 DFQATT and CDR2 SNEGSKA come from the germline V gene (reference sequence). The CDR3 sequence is CSAGGRVLDTQYF.

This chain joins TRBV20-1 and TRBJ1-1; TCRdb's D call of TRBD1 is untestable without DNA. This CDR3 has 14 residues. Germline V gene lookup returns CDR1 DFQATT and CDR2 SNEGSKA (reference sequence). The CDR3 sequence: CSASLDSWGTEAFF.

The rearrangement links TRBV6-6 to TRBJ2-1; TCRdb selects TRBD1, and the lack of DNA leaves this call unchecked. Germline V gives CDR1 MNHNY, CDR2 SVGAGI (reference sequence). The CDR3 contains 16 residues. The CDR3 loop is CASSYSGTGSGNEQFF.

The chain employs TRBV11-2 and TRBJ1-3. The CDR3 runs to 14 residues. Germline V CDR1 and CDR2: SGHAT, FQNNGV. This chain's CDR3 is CASSFFPSGNTIYF. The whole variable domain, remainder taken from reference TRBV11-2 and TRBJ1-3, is EAGVAQSPRYKIIEKRQSVAFWCNPISGHATLYWYQQILGQGPKLLIQFQNNGVVDDSQLPKDRFSAERLKGVDSTLKIQPAKLEDSAVYLCASSFFPSGNTIYFGEGSWLTVV.

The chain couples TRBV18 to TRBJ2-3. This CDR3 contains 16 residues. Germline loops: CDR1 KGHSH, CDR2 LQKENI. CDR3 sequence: CASSPIRGVSTDTQYF.

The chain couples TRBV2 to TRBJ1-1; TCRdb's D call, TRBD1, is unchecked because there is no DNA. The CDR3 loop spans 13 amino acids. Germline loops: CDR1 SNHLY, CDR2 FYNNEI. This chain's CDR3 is CASRNRGGTEAFF.

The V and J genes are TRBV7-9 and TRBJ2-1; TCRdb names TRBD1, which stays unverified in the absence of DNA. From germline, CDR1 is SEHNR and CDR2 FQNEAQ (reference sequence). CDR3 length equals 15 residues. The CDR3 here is CASSAGESSYNEQFF.

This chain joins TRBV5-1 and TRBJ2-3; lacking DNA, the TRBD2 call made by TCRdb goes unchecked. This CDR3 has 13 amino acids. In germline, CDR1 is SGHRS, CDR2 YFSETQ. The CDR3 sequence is CASSARPGDTQYF.

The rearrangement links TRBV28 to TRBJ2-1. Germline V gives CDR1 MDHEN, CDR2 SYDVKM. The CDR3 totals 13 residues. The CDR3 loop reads CASAGGPYNEQFF.

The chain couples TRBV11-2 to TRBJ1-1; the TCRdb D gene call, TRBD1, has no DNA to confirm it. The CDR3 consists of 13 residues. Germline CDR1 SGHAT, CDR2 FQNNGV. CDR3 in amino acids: CASSITGTVEAFF.

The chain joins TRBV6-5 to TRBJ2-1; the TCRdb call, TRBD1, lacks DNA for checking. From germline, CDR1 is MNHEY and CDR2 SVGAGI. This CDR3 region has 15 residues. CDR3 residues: CASSYSTGRYNEQFF.

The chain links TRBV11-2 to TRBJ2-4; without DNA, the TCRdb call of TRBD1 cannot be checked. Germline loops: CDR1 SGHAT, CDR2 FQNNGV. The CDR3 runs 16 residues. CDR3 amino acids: CASSFFGTEPKNIQYF.

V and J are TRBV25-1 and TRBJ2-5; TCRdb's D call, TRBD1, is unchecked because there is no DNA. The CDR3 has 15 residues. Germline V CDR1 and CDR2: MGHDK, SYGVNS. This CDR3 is CASSRGAAIQETQYF.